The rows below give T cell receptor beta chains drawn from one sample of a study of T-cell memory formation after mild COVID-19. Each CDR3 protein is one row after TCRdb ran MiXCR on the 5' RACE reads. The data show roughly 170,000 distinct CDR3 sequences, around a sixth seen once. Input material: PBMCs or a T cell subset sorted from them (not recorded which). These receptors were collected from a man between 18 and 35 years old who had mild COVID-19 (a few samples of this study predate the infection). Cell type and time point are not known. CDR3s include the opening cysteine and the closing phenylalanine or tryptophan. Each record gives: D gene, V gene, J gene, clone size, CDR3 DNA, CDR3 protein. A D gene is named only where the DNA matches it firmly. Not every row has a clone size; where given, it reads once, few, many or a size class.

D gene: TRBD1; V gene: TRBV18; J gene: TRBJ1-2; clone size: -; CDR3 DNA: TGTGCCAGCTCACCAGTACGGGACAGATGGGGCTACACCTTC; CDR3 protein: CASSPVRDRWGYTF
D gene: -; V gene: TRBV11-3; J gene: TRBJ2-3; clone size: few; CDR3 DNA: TGTGCCAGCAGCCGGGGAGAGCTCGGCACAGATACGCAGTATTTT; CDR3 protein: CASSRGELGTDTQYF
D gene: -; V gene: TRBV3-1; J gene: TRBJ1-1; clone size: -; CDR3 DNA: TGTGCCAGCAGCCAGGGCGAGGGCACTGAAGCTTTCTTT; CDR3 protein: CASSQGEGTEAFF
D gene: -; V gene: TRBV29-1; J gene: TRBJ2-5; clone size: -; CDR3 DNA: TGCAGCGTTGAAGATCCCGCAGGAGAGACCCAGTACTTC; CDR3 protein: CSVEDPAGETQYF
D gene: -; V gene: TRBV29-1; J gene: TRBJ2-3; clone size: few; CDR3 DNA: TGCAGCGCTGTCGGGGGCCCAGATACGCAGTATTTT; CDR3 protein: CSAVGGPDTQYF
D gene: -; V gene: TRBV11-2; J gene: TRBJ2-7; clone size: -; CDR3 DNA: TGTGCCAGCAGCCCTATTACAGGACAGAGAAAATCCTACGAGCAGTACTTC; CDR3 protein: CASSPITGQRKSYEQYF
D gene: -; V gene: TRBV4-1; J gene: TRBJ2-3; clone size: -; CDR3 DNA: TGCGCCAGCAGCCAAGACCGGCCAGGAACCACAGATACGCAGTATTTT; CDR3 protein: CASSQDRPGTTDTQYF
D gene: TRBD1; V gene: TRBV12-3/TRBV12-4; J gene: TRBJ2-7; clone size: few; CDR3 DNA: TGTGCCAGCAGTTCCTCGGGACAGCTAACCTACGAGCAGTACTTC; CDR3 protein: CASSSSGQLTYEQYF
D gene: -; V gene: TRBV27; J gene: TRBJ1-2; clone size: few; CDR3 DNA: TGTGCCAGCAGTTTATTCGTGGGAGTTGGGGGCTACACCTTC; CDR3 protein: CASSLFVGVGGYTF
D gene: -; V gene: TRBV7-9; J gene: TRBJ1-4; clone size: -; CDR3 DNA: TGTGCCAGCAGCTTAGTACGTCGGGGGAATGAAAAACTGTTTTTT; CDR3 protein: CASSLVRRGNEKLFF
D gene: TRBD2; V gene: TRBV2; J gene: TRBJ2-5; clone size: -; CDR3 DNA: TGTGCCAGCAGTGAAGAGAGGCTAGCGGGGGAAGAGACCCAGTACTTC; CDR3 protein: CASSEERLAGEETQYF
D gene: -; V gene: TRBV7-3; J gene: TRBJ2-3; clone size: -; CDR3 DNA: TGTGCCAGCAGCTTACAACAGGGTGAGGGGAGAACGCAGTATTTT; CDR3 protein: CASSLQQGEGRTQYF
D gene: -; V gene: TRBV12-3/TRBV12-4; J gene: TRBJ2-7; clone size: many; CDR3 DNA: TGTGCCAGCAGTACGGGGCAGGGCCTGTACTTC; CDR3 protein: CASSTGQGLYF
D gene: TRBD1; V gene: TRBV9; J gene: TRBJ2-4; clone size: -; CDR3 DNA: TGTGCCAGCAGCAGGACAGGGGGCAACTTGAACATTCAGTACTTC; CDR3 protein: CASSRTGGNLNIQYF
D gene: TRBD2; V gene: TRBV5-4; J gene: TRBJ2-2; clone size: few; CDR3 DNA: TGTGCCAGCAGCTCCGGAGCGGGGGGGGTTTCCGGGGAGCTGTTTTTT; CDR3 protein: CASSSGAGGVSGELFF
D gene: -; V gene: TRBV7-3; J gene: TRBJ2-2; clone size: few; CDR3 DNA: TGTGCCAGCAGCCCCGGGTCCCACACCGGGGAGCTGTTTTTT; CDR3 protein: CASSPGSHTGELFF
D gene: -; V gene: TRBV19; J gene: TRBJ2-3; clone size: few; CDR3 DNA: TGTGCCAGTAGTGAGCAGGGAACAGATACGCAGTATTTT; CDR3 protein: CASSEQGTDTQYF
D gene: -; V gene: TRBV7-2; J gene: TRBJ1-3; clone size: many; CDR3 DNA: TGTGCCAGCAGCCCCGGCCCCTTCTCTGGAAACACCATATATTTT; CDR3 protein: CASSPGPFSGNTIYF
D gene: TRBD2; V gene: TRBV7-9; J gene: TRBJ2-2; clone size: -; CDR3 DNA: TGTGCCAGCAGCCACCCTAGCGGGGGGGCCTCCGGGGAGCTGTTTTTT; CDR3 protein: CASSHPSGGASGELFF
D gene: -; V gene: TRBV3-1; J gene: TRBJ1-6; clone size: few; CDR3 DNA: TGTGCCAGCAGCCATGAGGGCCGGTCACCCCTCCACTTT; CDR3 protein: CASSHEGRSPLHF
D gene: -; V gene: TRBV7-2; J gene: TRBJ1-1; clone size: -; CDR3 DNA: TGTGCCAGCAGCGAAAATAGGGACACTGAAGCTTTCTTT; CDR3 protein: CASSENRDTEAFF
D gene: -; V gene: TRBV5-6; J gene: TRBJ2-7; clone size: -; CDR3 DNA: TGTGCCAGCCATAGGGCCAGTTCCTACGAGCAGTACTTC; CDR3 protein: CASHRASSYEQYF
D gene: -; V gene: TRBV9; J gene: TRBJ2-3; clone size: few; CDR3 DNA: TGTGCCAGCAGCGTATCGCGGAGGGGCACAGATACGCAGTATTTT; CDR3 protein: CASSVSRRGTDTQYF
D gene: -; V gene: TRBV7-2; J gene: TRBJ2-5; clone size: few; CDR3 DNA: TGTGCCAGCAGCCGACAGCGGATCCTCGGGGAGACCCAGTACTTC; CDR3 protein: CASSRQRILGETQYF
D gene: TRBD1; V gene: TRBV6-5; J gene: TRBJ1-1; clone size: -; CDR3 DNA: TGTGCCAGCAGACCGGGACAGGGGGCTAGGGGCACTGAAGCTTTCTTT; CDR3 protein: CASRPGQGARGTEAFF
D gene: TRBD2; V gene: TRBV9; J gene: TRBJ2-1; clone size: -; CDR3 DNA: TGTGCCAGCAGCGCGACTAGCGGGGCCGGCAATGAGCAGTTCTTC; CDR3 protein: CASSATSGAGNEQFF
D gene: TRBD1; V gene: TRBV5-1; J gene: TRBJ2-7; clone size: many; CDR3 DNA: TGCGCCAGCAGGACAATTCCGGGACAGGGGTTCAACGAGCAGTACTTC; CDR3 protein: CASRTIPGQGFNEQYF
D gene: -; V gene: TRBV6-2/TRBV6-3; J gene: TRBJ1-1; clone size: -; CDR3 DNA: TGTGCCAGTGAAACAGGTTCGGGTACTGAAGCTTTCTTT; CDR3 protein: CASETGSGTEAFF
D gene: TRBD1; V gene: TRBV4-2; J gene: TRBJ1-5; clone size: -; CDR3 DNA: TGTGCCAGCAGCCAAGAACAGGGGGCTTTGCAGCCCCAGCATTTT; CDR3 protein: CASSQEQGALQPQHF
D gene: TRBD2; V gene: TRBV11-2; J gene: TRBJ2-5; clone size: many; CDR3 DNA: TGTGCCAGCAGCCTAACCAGCGGGGGGGTCGGGGAGACCCAGTACTTC; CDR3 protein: CASSLTSGGVGETQYF
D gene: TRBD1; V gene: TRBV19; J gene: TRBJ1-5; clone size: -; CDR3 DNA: TGTGCCAGTAGTGGAGACAGGGATCAGCCCCAGCATTTT; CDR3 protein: CASSGDRDQPQHF
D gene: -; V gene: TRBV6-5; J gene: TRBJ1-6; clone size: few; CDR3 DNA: TGTGCCAGCAGGATAACTCAGGTGGCTTCACCCCTCCACTTT; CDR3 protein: CASRITQVASPLHF
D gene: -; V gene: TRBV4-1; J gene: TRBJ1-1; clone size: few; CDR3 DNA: TGCGCCAGCAGCCAAGAGGGGGGTTTCAGCACTGAAGCTTTCTTT; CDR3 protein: CASSQEGGFSTEAFF
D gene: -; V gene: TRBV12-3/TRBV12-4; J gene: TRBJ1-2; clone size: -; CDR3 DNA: TGTGCCAGCAGTCCCTCCTGGGGGTCGGGTGGCTACACCTTC; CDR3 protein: CASSPSWGSGGYTF
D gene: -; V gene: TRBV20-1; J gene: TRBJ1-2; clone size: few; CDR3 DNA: TGCAGTGAGGGGGGAGACTATGGCTACACCTTC; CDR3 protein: CSEGGDYGYTF
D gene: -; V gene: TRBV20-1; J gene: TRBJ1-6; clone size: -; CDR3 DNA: TGCAGTGCTAGTTTTCCGGAGAGTAGAACCCGAGATTCACCCCTCCACTTT; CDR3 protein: CSASFPESRTRDSPLHF
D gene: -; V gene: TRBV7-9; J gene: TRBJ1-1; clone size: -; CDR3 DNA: TGTGCCAGCAGCTTACCTGGCGTGGGGGACACTGAAGCTTTCTTT; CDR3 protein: CASSLPGVGDTEAFF
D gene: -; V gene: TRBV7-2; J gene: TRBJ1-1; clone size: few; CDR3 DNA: TGTGCCAGCAGCCAGCACCCGAACACTGAAGCTTTCTTT; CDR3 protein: CASSQHPNTEAFF
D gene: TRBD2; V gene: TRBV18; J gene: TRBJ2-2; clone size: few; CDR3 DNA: TGTGCCAGCTCACCACCGTTCGGCGGGGGAAGCACCGGGGAGCTGTTTTTT; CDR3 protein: CASSPPFGGGSTGELFF
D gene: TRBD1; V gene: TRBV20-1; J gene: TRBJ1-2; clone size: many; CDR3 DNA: TGCAGTGCTAGAGATCTCGGACAGGCGCTGAAAGGTGGCTACACCTTC; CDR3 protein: CSARDLGQALKGGYTF
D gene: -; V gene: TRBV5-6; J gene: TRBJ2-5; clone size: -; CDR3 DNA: TGTGCCAGCAGCTTCTCGTTTCCGGAGACCCAGTACTTC; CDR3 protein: CASSFSFPETQYF
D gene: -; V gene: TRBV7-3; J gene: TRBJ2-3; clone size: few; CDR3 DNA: TGTGCCAGCAGCATAACAGGGAAAGATACGCAGTATTTT; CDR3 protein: CASSITGKDTQYF
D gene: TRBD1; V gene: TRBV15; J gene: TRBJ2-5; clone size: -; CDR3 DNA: TGTGCCACCACAACAGGGGGCGCAGGGACCCAGTACTTC; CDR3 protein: CATTTGGAGTQYF
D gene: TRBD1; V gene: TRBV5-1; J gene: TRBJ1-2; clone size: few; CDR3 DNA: TGCGCCAGCAGCCCGGACAGGGTGCATGGCTACACCTTC; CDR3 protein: CASSPDRVHGYTF
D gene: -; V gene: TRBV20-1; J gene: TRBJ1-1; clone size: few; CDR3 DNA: TGCAGTGCTAGTACCGGGCGGGCTTTCTTT; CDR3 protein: CSASTGRAFF
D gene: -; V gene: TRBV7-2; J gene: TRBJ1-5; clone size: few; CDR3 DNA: TGTGCCAGCAGTGCAGCCGGGGGCGGTCAGCCCCAGCATTTT; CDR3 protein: CASSAAGGGQPQHF
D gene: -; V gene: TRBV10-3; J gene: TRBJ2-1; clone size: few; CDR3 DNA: TGTGCCATCAGTGATAGTACTAGAAGGCACAATGAGCAGTTCTTC; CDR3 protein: CAISDSTRRHNEQFF
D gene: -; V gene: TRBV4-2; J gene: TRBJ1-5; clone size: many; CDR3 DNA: TGTGCCAGCAGCCAAGCGGGGAGGTTGGATCAGCCCCAGCATTTT; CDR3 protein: CASSQAGRLDQPQHF
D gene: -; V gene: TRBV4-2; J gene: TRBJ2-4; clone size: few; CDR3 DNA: TGTGCCAGCAGCCAAGGCCCAGGGGGGAGCGACATTCAGTACTTC; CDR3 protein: CASSQGPGGSDIQYF
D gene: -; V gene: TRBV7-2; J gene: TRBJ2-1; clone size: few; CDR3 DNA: TGTGCCAGCAGCGCAACAGGGCCGAGCTCCTACAATGAGCAGTTCTTC; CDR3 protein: CASSATGPSSYNEQFF
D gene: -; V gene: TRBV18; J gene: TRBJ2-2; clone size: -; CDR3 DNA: TGTGCCAGCTCACCACCGGCGACTGCCACCGGGGAGCTGTTTTTT; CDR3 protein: CASSPPATATGELFF
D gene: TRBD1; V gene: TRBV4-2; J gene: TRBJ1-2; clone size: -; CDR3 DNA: TGTGCCAGCAGCCAAGATACAGGGGACTATGGCTACACCTTC; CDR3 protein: CASSQDTGDYGYTF
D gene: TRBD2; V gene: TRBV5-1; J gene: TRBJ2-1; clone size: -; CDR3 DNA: TGCGCCAGCAGGTCTCTAGCGGGCAACTACAATGAGCAGTTCTTC; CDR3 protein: CASRSLAGNYNEQFF
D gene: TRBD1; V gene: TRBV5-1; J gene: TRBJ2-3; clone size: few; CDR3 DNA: TGCGCCAGCAGCTCGGGACAGCTACGCACAGATACGCAGTATTTT; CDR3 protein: CASSSGQLRTDTQYF
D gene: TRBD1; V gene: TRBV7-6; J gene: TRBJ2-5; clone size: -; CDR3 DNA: TGTGCCAGCAGCTCCCAGGGACAGGGCCAAGAGACCCAGTACTTC; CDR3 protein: CASSSQGQGQETQYF